This TCR beta chain was documented in a study of CD8 T cells in ankylosing spondylitis. There are a few counts of this clonotype. Its antigen is not known. CDR3 size: 16 residues. Germline CDR1 and CDR2: SEHNR and FQNEAQ (reference sequence). V trimming: 5 bases; J trimming: 2 bases; junction bases outside the gene matches: 10. General study results and limits: Roughly eight highly homologous variants made up a TCR beta motif that seemed to typify ankylosing spondylitis blood. There were earlier reports of some motif variants in reactive arthritis synovial fluid and blood. CD8+ by phenotype, disease-linked clones were relatively rare in peripheral blood. Reportedly, significant enrichment of disease-linked clones occurred in matched ankylosing spondylitis synovial fluid.

Libraries of TCR beta came from quantitative 5'-RACE with molecular barcodes. MiXCR, applied by TCRdb to the 5' RACE reads, yields one record per CDR3 protein. The sample yields 800,000 to 900,000 distinct CDR3 sequences, roughly 10% seen once. The chain recombines TRBV7-9 with TRBJ2-5, with 8 nucleotides matching TRBD1. This receptor was obtained from a male donor with ankylosing spondylitis. Sequenced sample: blood, either unsorted or a sorted T cell fraction (not recorded which). Written as DNA, the CDR3 is TGTGCCAGCAGCCTGTGGACAGGGTCGATACAAGAGACCCAGTACTTC. It specifies CASSLWTGSIQETQYF.